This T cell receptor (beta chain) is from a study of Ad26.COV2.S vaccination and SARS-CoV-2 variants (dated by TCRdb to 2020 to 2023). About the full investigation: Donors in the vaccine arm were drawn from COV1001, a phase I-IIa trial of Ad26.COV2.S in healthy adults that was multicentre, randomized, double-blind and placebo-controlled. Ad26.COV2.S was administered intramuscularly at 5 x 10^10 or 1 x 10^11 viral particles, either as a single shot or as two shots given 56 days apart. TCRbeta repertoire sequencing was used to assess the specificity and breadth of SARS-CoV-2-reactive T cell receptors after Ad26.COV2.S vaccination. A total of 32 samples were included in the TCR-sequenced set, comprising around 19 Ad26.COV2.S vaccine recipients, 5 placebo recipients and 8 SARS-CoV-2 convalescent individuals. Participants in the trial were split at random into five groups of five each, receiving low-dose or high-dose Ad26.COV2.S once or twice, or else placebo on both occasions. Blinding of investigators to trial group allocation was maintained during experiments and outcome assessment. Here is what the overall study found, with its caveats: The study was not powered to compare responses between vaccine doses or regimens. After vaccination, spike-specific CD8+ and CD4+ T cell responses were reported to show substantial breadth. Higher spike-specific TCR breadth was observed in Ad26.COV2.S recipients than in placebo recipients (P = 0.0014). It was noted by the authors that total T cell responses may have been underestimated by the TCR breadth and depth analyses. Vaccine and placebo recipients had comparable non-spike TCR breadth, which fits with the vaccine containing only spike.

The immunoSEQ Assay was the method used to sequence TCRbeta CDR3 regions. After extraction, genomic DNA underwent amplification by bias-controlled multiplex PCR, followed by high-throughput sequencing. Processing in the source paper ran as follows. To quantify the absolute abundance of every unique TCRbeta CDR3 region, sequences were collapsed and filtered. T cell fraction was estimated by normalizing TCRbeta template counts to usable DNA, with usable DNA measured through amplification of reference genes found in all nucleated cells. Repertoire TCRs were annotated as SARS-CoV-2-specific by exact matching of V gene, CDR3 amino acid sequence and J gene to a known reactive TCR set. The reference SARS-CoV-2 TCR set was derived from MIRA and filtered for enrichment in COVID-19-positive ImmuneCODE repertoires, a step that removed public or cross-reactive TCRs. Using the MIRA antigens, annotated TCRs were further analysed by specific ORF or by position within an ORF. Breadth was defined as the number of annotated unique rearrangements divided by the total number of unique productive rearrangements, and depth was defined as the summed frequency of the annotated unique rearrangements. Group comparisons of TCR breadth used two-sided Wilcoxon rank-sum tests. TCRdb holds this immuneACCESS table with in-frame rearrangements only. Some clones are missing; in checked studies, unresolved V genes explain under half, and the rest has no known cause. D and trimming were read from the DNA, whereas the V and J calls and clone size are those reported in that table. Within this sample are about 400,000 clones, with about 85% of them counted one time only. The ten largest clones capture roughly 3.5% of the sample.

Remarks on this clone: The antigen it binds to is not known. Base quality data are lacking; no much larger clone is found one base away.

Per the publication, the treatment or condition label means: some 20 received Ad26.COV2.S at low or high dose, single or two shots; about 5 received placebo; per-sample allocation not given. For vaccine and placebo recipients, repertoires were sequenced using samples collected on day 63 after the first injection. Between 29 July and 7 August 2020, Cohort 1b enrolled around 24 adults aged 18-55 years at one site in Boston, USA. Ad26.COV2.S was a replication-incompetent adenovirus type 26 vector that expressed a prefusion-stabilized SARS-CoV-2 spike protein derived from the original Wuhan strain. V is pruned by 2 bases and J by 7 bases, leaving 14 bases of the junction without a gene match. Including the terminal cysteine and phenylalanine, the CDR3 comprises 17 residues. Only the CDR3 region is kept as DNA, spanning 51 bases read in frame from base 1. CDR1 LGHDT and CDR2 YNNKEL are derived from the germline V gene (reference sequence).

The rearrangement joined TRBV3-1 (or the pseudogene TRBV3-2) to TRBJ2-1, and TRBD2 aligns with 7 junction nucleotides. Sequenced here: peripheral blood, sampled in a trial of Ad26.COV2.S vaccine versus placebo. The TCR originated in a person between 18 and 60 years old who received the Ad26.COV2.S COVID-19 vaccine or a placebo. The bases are TGTGCCAGCAGCCAAATACCCCTACGGGGGGTTTTGAATGAGCAGTTCTTC. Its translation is CASSQIPLRGVLNEQFF.